This T cell receptor (beta chain) was profiled in a study of T cells in Graves' hyperthyroidism and ophthalmopathy. The CDR3 regions of TCR beta were amplified from RNA transcripts. During a first-round RT-PCR of the TCR CDR3, the HTBI primer set was used. In TCRdb, the multiplex PCR reads were re-called with MiXCR into one record per CDR3 protein. The sample comprises some 400,000 distinct CDR3 sequences, about 14% of which are singletons, and about a fifth rests with the top ten. It was over 9.5 ml of fresh peripheral blood that supplied the PBMCs. This clonotype was detected many times. Its antigen is unidentified. The study, taken as a whole, reports: Most thyroid clonotypes expanded above 0.001 appeared in blood too. A model of 13 V-J features distinguished ophthalmopathy from stable hyperthyroidism.

This sequence was found in a young man with Graves' hyperthyroidism that later progressed to Graves' ophthalmopathy. The sequencing sample was made of blood.

The CDR3, as DNA: TGTGCCAGCAGCCGGACAGGGGACGGGGATCAGCCCCAGCATTTT. This gives the protein CASSRTGDGDQPQHF. The chain links TRBV5-6 to TRBJ1-5; 9 positions match TRBD1. The CDR3 spans 15 residues. V dropped 4 bases and J dropped 5; count of bases not matched to a gene: 7. The germline gives CDR1 SGHDT, CDR2 YYEEEE.